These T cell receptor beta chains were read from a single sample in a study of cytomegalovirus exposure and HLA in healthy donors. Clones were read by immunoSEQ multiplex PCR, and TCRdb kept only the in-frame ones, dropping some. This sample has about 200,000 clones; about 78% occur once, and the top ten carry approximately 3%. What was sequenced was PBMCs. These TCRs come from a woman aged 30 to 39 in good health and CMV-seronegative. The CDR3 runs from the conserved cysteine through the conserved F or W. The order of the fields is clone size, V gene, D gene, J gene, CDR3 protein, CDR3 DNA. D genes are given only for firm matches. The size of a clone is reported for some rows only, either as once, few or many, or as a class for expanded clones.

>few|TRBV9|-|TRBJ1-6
CASSVDGRTSPLHF
TGTGCCAGCAGCGTAGATGGCAGAACGTCCCCCCTCCACTTT
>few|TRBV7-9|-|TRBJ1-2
CASRPTGPANYGYTF
TGTGCCAGCAGGCCAACAGGGCCAGCTAACTATGGCTACACCTTC
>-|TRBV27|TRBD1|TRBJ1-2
CANSSTGLNGYTF
TGTGCCAACAGTTCGACAGGGTTAAATGGCTACACCTTC
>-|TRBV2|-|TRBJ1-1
CATERDVNTEAFF
TGTGCCACAGAGCGGGATGTGAACACTGAAGCTTTCTTT
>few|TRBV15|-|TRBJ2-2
CATSRAGAGQAELFF
TGTGCCACCAGCAGAGCTGGGGCAGGTCAGGCGGAGCTGTTTTTT
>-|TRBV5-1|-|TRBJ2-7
CASGSTGGAYEQYF
TGCGCCAGCGGCTCAACAGGGGGGGCCTACGAGCAGTACTTC
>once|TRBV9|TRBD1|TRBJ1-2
CASSVSGTGVHGYTF
TGTGCCAGCAGCGTATCCGGGACAGGGGTGCACGGCTACACCTTC
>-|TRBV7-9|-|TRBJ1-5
CASSLQGGNQPQHF
TGTGCCAGCAGCTTACAGGGCGGCAATCAGCCCCAGCATTTT
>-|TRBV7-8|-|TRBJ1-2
CASSFVRQGLNSNYGYTF
TGTGCCAGCAGCTTCGTTCGCCAGGGACTAAATTCTAACTATGGCTACACCTTC
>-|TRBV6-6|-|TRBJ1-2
CASSYTRGGSSYGYTF
TGTGCCAGCAGTTACACACGGGGTGGCTCTTCCTATGGCTACACCTTC